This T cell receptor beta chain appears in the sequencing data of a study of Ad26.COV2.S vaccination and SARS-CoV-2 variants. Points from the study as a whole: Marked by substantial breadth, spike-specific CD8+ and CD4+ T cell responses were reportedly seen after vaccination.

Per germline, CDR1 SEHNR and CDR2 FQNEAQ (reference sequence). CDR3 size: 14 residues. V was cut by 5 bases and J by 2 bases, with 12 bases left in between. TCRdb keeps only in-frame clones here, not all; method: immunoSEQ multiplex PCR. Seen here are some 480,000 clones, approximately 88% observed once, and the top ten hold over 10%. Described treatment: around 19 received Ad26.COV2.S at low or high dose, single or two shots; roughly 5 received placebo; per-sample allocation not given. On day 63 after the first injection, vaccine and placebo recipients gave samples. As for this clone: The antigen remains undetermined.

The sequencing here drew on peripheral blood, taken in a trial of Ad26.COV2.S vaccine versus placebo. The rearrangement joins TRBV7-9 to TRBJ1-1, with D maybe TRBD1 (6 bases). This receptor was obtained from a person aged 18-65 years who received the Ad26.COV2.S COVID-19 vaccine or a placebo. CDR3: CASSPVGGNTEAFF. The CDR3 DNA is TGTGCCAGCAGCCCGGTTGGGGGCAACACTGAAGCTTTCTTT.